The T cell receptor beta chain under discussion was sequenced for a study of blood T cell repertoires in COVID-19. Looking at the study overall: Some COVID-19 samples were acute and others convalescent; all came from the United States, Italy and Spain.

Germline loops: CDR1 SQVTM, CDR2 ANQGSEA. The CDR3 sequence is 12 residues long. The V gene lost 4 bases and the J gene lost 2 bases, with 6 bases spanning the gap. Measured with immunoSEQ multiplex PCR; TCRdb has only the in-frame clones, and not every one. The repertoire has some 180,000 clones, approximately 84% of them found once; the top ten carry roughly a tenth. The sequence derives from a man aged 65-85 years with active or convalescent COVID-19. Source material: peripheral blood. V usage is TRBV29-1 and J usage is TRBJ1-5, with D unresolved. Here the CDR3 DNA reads TGCAGCGTTGGGGAGGGCAATCAGCCCCAGCATTTT. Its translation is CSVGEGNQPQHF.